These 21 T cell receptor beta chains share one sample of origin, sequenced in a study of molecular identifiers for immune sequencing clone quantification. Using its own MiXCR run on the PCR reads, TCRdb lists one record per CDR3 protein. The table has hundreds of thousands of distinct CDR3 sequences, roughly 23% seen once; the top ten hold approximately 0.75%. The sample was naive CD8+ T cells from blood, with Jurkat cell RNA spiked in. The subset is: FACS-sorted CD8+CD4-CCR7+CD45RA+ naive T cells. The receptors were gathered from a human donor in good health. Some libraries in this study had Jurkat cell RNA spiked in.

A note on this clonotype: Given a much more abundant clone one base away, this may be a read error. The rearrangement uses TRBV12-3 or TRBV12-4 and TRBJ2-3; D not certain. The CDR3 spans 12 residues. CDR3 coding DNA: TGTGCCAGCACTTTAAGGTCAGATACGCAGTATTTT. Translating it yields CASTLRSDTQYF.

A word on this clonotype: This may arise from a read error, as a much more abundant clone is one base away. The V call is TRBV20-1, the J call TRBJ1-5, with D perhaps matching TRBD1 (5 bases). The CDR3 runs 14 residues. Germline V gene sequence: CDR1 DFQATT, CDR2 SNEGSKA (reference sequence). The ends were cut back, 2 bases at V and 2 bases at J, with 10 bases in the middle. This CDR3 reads CSARQGFGNQPQHF. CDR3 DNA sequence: TGCAGTGCTAGACAGGGTTTTGGCAATCAGCCCCAGCATTTT.

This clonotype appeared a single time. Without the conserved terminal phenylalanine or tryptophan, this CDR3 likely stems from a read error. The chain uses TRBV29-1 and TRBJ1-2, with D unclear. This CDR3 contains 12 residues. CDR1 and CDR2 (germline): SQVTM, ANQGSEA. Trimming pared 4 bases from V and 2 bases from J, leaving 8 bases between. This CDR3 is CSVVGENYGYTS. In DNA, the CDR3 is TGCAGCGTTGTTGGGGAAAACTATGGCTACACCTCC.

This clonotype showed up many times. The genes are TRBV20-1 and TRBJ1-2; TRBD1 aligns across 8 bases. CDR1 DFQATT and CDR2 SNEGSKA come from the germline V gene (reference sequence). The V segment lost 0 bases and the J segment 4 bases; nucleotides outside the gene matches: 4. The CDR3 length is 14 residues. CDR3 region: CSARDIGTGYGYTF. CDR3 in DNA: TGCAGTGCTAGAGATATAGGGACAGGCTATGGCTACACCTTC.

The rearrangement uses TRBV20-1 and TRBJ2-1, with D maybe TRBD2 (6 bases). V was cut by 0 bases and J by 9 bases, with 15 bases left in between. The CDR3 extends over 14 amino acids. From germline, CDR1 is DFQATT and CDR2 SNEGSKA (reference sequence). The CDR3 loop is CSARDMTRAGEQFF. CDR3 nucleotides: TGCAGTGCTAGAGATATGACTAGAGCGGGTGAGCAGTTCTTC.

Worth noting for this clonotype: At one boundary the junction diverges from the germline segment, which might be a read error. CDR3 residues: CASSLMTYNEQFF. CDR3 DNA: TGTGCCAGCAGTTTAATGACCTATAATGAGCAGTTCTTC. The rearrangement uses TRBV27 and TRBJ2-1; D is ambiguous. The CDR3 runs to 13 residues. From germline, CDR1 is MNHEY and CDR2 SMNVEV (reference sequence).

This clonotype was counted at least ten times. The CDR3 loop reads CASSLPAGSPPADTQYF. The CDR3 nucleotides read TGTGCCAGCAGCCTGCCAGCGGGGTCCCCCCCTGCAGATACGCAGTATTTT. The chain links TRBV7-6 to TRBJ2-3; 7 nucleotides line up with TRBD2. The V gene's germline CDR1 is SGHVS and CDR2 FNYEAQ. V lost 5 bases and J lost 4; bases outside the gene matches: 15. The CDR3 extends over 17 amino acids.

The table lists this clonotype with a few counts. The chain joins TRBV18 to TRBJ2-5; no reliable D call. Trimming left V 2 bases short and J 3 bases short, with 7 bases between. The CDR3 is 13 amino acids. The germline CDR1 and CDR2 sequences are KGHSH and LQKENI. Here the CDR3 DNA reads TGTGCCAGCTCACCAATACGCGAAGAGACCCAGTACTTC. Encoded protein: CASSPIREETQYF.

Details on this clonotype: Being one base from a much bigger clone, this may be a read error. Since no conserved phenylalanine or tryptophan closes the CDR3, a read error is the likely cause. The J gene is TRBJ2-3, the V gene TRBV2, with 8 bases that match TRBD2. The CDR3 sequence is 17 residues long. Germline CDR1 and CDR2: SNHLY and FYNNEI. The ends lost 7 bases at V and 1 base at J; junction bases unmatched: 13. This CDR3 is CASTRSVSGVRTDTQYL. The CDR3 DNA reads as TGTGCCAGCACCCGGTCGGTTAGCGGGGTACGCACAGATACGCAGTATCTT.

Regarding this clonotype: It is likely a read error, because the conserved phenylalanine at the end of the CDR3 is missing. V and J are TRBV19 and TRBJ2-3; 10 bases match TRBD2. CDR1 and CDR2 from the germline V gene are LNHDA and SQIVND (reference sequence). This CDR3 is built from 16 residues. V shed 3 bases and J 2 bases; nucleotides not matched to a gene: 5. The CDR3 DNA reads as TGTGCCAGTAGTATCGCTAGCGGGGGCACCACAGATACGCAGTATCTT. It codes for CASSIASGGTTDTQYL.

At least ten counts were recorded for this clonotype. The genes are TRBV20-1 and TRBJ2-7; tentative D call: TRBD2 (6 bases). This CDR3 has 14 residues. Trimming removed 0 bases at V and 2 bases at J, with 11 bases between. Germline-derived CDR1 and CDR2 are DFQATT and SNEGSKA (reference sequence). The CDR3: CSARDPGLPYEQYF. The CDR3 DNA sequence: TGCAGTGCTAGAGATCCGGGACTCCCCTACGAGCAGTACTTC.

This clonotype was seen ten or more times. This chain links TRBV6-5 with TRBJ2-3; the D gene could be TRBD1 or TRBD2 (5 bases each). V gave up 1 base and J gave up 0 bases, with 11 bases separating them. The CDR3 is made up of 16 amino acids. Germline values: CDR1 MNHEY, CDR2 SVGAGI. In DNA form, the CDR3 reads TGTGCCAGCAGTTACTATTCAGGGACCAGCACAGATACGCAGTATTTT. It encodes CASSYYSGTSTDTQYF.

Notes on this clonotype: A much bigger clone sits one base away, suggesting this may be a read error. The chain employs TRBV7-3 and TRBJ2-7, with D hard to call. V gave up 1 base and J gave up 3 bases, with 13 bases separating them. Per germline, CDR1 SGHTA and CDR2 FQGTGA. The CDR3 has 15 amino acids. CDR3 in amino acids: CASSLSRSCYYEQYF. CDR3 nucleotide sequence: TGTGCCAGCAGCTTAAGCCGGTCGTGTTACTACGAGCAGTACTTC. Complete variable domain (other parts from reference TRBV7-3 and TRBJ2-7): GAGVSQTPSNKVTEKGKYVELRCDPISGHTALYWYRQSLGQGPEFLIYFQGTGAADDSGLPNDRFFAVRPEGSVSTLKIQRTERGDSAVYLCASSLSRSCYYEQYFGPGTRLTVT.

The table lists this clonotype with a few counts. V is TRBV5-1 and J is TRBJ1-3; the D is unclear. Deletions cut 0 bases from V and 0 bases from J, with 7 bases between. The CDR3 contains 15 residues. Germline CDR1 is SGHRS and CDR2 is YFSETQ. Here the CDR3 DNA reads TGCGCCAGCAGCTTGGATCCCCTCTCTGGAAACACCATATATTTT. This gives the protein CASSLDPLSGNTIYF.

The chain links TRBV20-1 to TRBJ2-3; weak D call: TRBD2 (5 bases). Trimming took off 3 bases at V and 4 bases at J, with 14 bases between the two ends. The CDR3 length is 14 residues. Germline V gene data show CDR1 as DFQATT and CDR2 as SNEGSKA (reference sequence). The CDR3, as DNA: TGCAGTGCTAGGGCGGGCCTAAACGCAGATACGCAGTATTTT. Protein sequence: CSARAGLNADTQYF.

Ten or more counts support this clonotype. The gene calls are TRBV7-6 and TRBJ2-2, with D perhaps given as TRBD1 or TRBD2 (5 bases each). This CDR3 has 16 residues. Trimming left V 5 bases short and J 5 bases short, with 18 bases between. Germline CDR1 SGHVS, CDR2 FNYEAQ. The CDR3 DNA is TGTGCCAGCAGCCGCGAGGCAGGGACGAGGACCGGGGAGCTGTTTTTT. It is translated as CASSREAGTRTGELFF.

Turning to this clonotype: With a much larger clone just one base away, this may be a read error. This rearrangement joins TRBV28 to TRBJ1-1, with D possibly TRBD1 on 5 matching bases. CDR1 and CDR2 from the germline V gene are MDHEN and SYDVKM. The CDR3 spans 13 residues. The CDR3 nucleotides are TGTGCGCTCAGGGCGCTATCGAACACTGAAGCTTTCTTT. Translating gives CALRALSNTEAFF. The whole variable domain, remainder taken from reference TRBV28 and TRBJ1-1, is DVKVTQSSRYLVKRTGEKVFLECVQDMDHENMFWYRQDPGLGLRLIYFSYDVKMKEKGDIPEGYSVSREKKERFSLILESASTNQTSMYLCALRALSNTEAFFGQGTRLTVV.

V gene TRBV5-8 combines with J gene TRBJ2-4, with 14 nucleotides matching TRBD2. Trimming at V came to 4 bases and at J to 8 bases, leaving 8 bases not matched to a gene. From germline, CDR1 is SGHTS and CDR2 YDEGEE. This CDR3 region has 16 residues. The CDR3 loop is CASSQGLAGDGDIQYF. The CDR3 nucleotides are TGTGCCAGCAGCCAGGGACTAGCGGGGGACGGGGACATTCAGTACTTC.

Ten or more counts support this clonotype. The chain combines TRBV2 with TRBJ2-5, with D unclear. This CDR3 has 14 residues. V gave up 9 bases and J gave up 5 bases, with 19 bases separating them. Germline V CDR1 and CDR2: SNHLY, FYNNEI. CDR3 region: CASAPGPIGETQYF. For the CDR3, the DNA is TGTGCCAGTGCGCCGGGTCCTATCGGGGAGACCCAGTACTTC. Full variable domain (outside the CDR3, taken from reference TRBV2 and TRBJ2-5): EPEVTQTPSHQVTQMGQEVILRCVPISNHLYFYWYRQILGQKVEFLVSFYNNEISEKSEIFDDQFSVERPDGSNFTLKIRSTKLEDSAMYFCASAPGPIGETQYFGPGTRLLVL.

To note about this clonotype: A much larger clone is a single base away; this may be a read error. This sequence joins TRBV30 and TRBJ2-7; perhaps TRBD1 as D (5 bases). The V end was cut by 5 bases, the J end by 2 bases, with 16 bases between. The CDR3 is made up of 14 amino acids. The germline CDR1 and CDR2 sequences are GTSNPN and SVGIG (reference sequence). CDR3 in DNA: TGTGCCTGGTGTTATTCGGACACTGCCTACGAGCAGTACTTC. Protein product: CAWCYSDTAYEQYF.

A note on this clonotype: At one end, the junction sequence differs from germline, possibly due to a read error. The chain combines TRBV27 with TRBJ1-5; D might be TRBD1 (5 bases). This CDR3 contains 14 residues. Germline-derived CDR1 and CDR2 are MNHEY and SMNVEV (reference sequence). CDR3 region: CASSLSGINQPQRF. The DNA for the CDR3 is TGTGCCAGCAGTTTGTCAGGGATAAATCAGCCCCAGCGTTTT.